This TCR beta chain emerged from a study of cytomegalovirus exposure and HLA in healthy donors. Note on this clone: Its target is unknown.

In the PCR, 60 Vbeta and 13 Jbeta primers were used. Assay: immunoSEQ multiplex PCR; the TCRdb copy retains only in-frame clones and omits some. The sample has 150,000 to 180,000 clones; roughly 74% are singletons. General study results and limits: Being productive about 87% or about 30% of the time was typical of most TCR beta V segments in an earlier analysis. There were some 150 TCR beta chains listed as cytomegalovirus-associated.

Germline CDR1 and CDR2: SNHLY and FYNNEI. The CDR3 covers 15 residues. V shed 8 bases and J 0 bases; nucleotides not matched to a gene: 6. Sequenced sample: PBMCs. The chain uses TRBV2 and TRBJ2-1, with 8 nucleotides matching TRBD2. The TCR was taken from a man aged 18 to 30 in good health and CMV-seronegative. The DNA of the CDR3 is TGTGCCAGCGTTAGCGGGGATAGCTCCTACAATGAGCAGTTCTTC. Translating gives CASVSGDSSYNEQFF.